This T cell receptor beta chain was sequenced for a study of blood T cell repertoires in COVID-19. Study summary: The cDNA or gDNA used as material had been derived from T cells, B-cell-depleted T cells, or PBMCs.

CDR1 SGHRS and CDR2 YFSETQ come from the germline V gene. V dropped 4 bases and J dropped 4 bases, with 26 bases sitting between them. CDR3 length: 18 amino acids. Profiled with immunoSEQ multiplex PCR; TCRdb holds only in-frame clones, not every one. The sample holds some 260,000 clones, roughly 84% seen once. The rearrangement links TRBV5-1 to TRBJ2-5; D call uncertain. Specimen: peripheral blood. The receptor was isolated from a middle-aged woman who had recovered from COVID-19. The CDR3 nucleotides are TGCGCCAGCAGCACCCGCCCGGGTTTTCGCTCCCAAATAGAGACCCAGTACTTC. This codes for CASSTRPGFRSQIETQYF.